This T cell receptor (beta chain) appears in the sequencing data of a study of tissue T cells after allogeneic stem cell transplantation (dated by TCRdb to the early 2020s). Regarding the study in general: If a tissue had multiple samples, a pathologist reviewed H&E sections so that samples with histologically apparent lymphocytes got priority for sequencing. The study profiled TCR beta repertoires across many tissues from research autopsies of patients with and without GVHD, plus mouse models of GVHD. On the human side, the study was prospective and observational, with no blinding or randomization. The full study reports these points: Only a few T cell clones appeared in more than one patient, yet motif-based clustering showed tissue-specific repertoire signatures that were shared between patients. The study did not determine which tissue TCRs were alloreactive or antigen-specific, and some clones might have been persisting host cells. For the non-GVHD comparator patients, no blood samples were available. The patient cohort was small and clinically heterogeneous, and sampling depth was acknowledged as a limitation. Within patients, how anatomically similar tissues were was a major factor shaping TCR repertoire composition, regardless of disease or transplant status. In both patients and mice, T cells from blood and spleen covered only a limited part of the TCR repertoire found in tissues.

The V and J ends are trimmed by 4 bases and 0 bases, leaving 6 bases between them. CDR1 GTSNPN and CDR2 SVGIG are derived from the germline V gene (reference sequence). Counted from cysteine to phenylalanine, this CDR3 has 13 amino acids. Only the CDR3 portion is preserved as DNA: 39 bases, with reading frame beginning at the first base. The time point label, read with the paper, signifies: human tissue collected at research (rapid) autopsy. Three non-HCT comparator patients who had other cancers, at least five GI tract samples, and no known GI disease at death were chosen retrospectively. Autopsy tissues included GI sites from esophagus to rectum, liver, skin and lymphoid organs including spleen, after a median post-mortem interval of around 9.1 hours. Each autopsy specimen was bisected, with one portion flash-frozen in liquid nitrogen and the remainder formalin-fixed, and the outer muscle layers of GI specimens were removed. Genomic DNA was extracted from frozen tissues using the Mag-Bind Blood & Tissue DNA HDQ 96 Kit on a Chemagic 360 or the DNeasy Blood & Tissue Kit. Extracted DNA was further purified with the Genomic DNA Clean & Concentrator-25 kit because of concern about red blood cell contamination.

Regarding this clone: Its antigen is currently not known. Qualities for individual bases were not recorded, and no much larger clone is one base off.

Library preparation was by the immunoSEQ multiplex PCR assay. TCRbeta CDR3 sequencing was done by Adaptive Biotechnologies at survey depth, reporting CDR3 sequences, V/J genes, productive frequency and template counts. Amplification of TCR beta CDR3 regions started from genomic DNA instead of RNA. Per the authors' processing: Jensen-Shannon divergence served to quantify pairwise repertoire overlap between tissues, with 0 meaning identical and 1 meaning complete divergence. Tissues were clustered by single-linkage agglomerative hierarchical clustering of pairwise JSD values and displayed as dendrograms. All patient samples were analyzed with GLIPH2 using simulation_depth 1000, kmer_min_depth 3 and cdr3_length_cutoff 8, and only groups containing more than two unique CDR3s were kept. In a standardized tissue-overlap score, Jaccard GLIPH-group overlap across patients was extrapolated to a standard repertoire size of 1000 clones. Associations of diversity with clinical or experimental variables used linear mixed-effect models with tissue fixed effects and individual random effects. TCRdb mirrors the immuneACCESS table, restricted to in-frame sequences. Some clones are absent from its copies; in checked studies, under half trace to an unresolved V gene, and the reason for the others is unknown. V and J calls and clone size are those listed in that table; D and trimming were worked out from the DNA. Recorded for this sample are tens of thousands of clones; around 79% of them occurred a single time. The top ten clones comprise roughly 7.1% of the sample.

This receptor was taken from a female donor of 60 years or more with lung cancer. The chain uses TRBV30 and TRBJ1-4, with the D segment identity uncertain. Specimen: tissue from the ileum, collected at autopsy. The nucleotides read TGTGCCTGGAATTATGCAACTAATGAAAAACTGTTTTTT. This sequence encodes CAWNYATNEKLFF.